This note documents a single T cell receptor (beta chain) sequence. The antigen is unknown. Some clones are missing from TCRdb's copy, which holds only in-frame ones; the method was immunoSEQ multiplex PCR. The repertoire holds some 31,000 clones, with roughly nine tenths as singletons. This entry belongs to a study of OX40 agonist ivuxolimab in advanced cancers. Study-wide context: Antecedent anti-PD-1, anti-PD-L1 or anti-CTLA-4 therapy was permissible, with under 50% having received some. Regarding the study as a whole: Which antigen the expanded peripheral T cells recognized is unknown. The study observed clonal expansion of CD4+ and CD8+ blood T cells by week 6 at 0.1 to 3.0 mg/kg.

Samples of blood were obtained at baseline, on cycle 4 day 1, and on cycle 7 day 1. Trimming took off 3 bases at V and 4 bases at J, with 15 bases between the two ends. The CDR3 is 15 amino acids. Germline lookup yields CDR1 LNHDA and CDR2 SQIVND (reference sequence). Source: CD4+ or CD8+ T cells sorted from blood, taken in a trial of the OX40 agonist ivuxolimab. This receptor was obtained from an adult with an advanced solid tumor such as melanoma, head and neck, liver or kidney cancer. V is TRBV19 and J is TRBJ1-1, with D possibly being TRBD1 (5 bases). CDR3 DNA sequence: TGTGCCAGTAGTATCTCCACGGGGCGAGGCACTGAAGCTTTCTTT. The encoded protein is CASSISTGRGTEAFF.